One and the same sample provided the 24 T cell receptor beta chains below, sequenced in a study of blood T cells in healthy people across ages (dated by TCRdb to the mid-2010s). Libraries were constructed by 5' RACE. TCRdb records Illumina HiSeq 2500 as the sequencer. A second PCR of roughly 7 to 11 cycles was performed with a sample-barcoded 5' primer and a J-beta primer mix. TCRdb reprocessing: public reads trimmed at Q25 with fastp, clones called with MiXCR, in-frame beta chains kept. Each CDR3 protein appears once, grouped with its most common genes and DNA. In this sample the table shows roughly 1,700,000 distinct CDR3 sequences, 28% of which occur a single time. 6.5% to 8.5% of the sample is held by the ten biggest clonotypes. The specimen was blood. These receptors all come from a woman under 40 in good health.

This clonotype was counted ten times or more. This chain uses TRBV5-1 with TRBJ2-7; the D gene could be TRBD1 or TRBD2 (5 bases each). The CDR3 length is 13 residues. Deletions cut 5 bases from V and 4 bases from J, with 13 bases between. Per germline, CDR1 SGHRS and CDR2 YFSETQ. CDR3 bases: TGCGCCAGCAGACCAGGGACGGATTACGAGCAGTACTTC. This codes for CASRPGTDYEQYF.

This clonotype was observed at least ten times. This chain links TRBV28 with TRBJ1-2; perhaps TRBD1 as D (5 bases). Trimming pared 3 bases from V and 7 bases from J, leaving 9 bases between. The length of the CDR3 is 12 residues. CDR1 and CDR2 (germline): MDHEN, SYDVKM. CDR3 bases: TGTGCCAGCAGTTTTATGGGGGTTGGCTACACCTTC. Protein: CASSFMGVGYTF.

This clonotype was seen only a few times. This chain links TRBV20-1 with TRBJ1-2; TRBD1 aligns across 7 bases. CDR3 size: 14 residues. Germline V gene sequence: CDR1 DFQATT, CDR2 SNEGSKA (reference sequence). V dropped 3 bases and J dropped 3; count of bases not matched to a gene: 7. CDR3 residues: CSASQLTGDYGYTF. For the CDR3, the DNA is TGCAGTGCTAGTCAATTAACAGGGGACTATGGCTACACCTTC.

This clonotype has ten or more counts. V gene TRBV5-1 combines with J gene TRBJ2-1; possibly TRBD2 for D (5 bases). With 1 base removed from V and 8 bases from J, the gap between germline ends came to 10 bases. Germline assignment: CDR1 SGHRS and CDR2 YFSETQ. The CDR3 extends over 13 amino acids. The CDR3 bases are TGCGCCAGCAGCTTGCAGCCGAGGGATGAGCAGTTCTTC. Residues: CASSLQPRDEQFF.

This clonotype was recorded at least ten times. This chain uses TRBV6-6 with TRBJ2-7; a possible D gene is TRBD2 (6 bases). The CDR3 loop spans 13 amino acids. CDR1 MNHNY and CDR2 SVGAGI come from the germline V gene (reference sequence). The V and J ends lost 5 bases and 1 base respectively, with 9 bases between them. The CDR3 DNA reads TGTGCCAGCAGTCGGGACTTATCCTACGAGCAGTACTTC. Translation: CASSRDLSYEQYF.

This clonotype was seen only a few times. The chain links TRBV18 to TRBJ2-1, with 9 bases lining up with TRBD1. CDR1 is KGHSH and CDR2 is LQKENI in the germline V gene. The CDR3 totals 17 residues. V trimming: 2 bases; J trimming: 4 bases; junction bases outside the gene matches: 9. DNA of the CDR3: TGTGCCAGCTCACCATCCCCCGGGACAGGGCAGTACAATGAGCAGTTCTTC. It codes for CASSPSPGTGQYNEQFF.

This clonotype turned up a few times. The CDR3 loop reads CSARLASRNEQFF. CDR3 sequence (DNA): TGCAGCGCCAGACTAGCGTCTAGGAATGAGCAGTTCTTC. The chain joins TRBV29-1 to TRBJ2-1; 8 positions match TRBD2. CDR3 length equals 13 residues. V was clipped by 7 bases and J by 7 bases; unmatched bases: 9. CDR1 is SQVTM and CDR2 is ANQGSEA in the germline V gene.

In its sample, this clonotype was seen many times. The chain joins TRBV20-1 to TRBJ2-7; 7 nucleotides align to TRBD2. The germline V gene has CDR1 DFQATT and CDR2 SNEGSKA (reference sequence). The CDR3 spans 13 residues. Trimming removed 3 bases from V and 5 bases from J; junction bases left unmatched: 7. The CDR3 coding sequence is TGCAGTGCTAGTTGGCTAGCGGTGGACGAGCAGTACTTC. Encoded protein: CSASWLAVDEQYF.

This rearrangement joins TRBV20-1 to TRBJ2-5; the D gene is possibly TRBD1 (5 bases). The CDR3 runs 15 residues. V dropped 0 bases and J dropped 4 bases, with 15 bases sitting between them. Germline V gene lookup returns CDR1 DFQATT and CDR2 SNEGSKA (reference sequence). CDR3 sequence: CSARDPGRDGETQYF. In DNA form, the CDR3 reads TGCAGTGCTAGAGATCCCGGCAGGGATGGAGAGACCCAGTACTTC.

This clonotype was seen a few times. The V and J genes are TRBV9 and TRBJ1-1; 8 bases line up with TRBD1. Germline V gene lookup returns CDR1 SGDLS and CDR2 YYNGEE. Trimming cost V 0 bases and J 5 bases; bases outside gene matches: 6. The CDR3 consists of 15 residues. CDR3 DNA: TGTGCCAGCAGCGTAGACGGACAGGGAAGAACTGAAGCTTTCTTT. This encodes CASSVDGQGRTEAFF.

This clonotype occurred many times. The rearrangement uses TRBV10-3 and TRBJ2-7; TRBD1 is a possible D gene (6 bases). Per the germline V gene, CDR1 is ENHRY and CDR2 is SYGVKD. The CDR3 totals 15 residues. Trimming cost V 8 bases and J 0 bases, with 17 bases left between them. The CDR3 DNA is TGTGCCATCCGGGTGGGGCAGGGGACCTCCTACGAGCAGTACTTC. Translated, it gives CAIRVGQGTSYEQYF.

This clonotype was observed at least ten times. This chain joins TRBV12-3 or TRBV12-4 and TRBJ2-7; 10 bases map to TRBD1. Trimming removed 5 bases from V and 6 bases from J; junction bases left unmatched: 7. The CDR3 is 14 amino acids. As DNA, the CDR3 is TGTGCCAGCAGTCTCCGGGACAGGGGTGGCGAGCAGTACTTC. This sequence encodes CASSLRDRGGEQYF.

This clonotype has just a few counts. Compared with germline, one end of the junction differs, possibly owing to a read error. The chain is built from TRBV20-1 and TRBJ2-1; 11 nucleotides line up with TRBD2. CDR1 is DFQATT, CDR2 SNEGSKA, per germline (reference sequence). This CDR3 region has 18 residues. The CDR3 sequence: CSAREDSRLAGLYNGQFF. CDR3 DNA: TGCAGTGCTAGAGAGGACTCAAGACTAGCGGGGTTATACAATGGGCAGTTCTTC.

The chain is built from TRBV5-1 and TRBJ1-4, with D perhaps matching TRBD1 (5 bases). This CDR3 region has 14 residues. V was cut by 7 bases and J by 3 bases, with 13 bases left in between. CDR1 and CDR2 from the germline V gene are SGHRS and YFSETQ. The CDR3 region has the DNA TGCGCCAGCGCCGTAGGGGATGCTAATGAAAAACTGTTTTTT. Amino acid sequence: CASAVGDANEKLFF. Together with reference TRBV5-1 and TRBJ1-4, the CDR3 gives the full variable domain: KAGVTQTPRYLIKTRGQQVTLSCSPISGHRSVSWYQQTPGQGLQFLFEYFSETQRNKGNFPGRFSGRQFSNSRSEMNVSTLELGDSALYLCASAVGDANEKLFFGSGTQLSVL.

The table lists this clonotype with a few counts. The rearrangement uses TRBV28 and TRBJ1-6, with D perhaps matching TRBD1 (5 bases). The length of the CDR3 is 15 residues. Germline V gives CDR1 MDHEN, CDR2 SYDVKM. V lost 5 bases to trimming and J lost 13 bases, with 21 bases between them. CDR3 residues: CASSPDSSYISPLHF. The CDR3 region has the DNA TGTGCCAGCAGTCCCGACAGCTCCTACATCTCCCCCCTCCACTTT. Variable domain in full (rest from reference TRBV28 and TRBJ1-6): DVKVTQSSRYLVKRTGEKVFLECVQDMDHENMFWYRQDPGLGLRLIYFSYDVKMKEKGDIPEGYSVSREKKERFSLILESASTNQTSMYLCASSPDSSYISPLHFGNGTRLTVT.

Only a few counts were recorded for this clonotype. The chain has TRBV3-1 and TRBJ1-2, with TRBD1 as a possible D gene (5 bases). CDR1 and CDR2 (germline): LGHDT, YNNKEL (reference sequence). The CDR3 runs 14 residues. Trimming took off 0 bases at V and 8 bases at J, with 13 bases between the two ends. This chain's CDR3 is CASSQDRRAGGYTF. CDR3 in DNA: TGTGCCAGCAGCCAAGATAGGAGGGCAGGGGGCTACACCTTC.

J is TRBJ2-7 and V is TRBV5-5; D is uncertain. Judging by the DNA end, TRBJ2-5 fits better; the J call may be wrong. CDR1 is SGHKS and CDR2 is YYEKEE in the germline V gene (reference sequence). The CDR3 is 15 amino acids. CDR3 residues: CASSPGSFSVGTQYF. DNA of the CDR3: TGTGCCAGCAGCCCGGGCAGCTTCTCTGTAGGGACCCAGTACTTC.

The rearrangement uses TRBV5-1 and TRBJ2-1; TRBD2 agrees at 9 bases. The germline gives CDR1 SGHRS, CDR2 YFSETQ. The CDR3 is 16 residues long. Losses at the gene ends were 0 bases for V and 7 bases for J; bases not matched to a gene: 8. CDR3 nucleotides: TGCGCCAGCAGCTTGGCCACGACTAGCGGTTGGAATGAGCAGTTCTTC. It yields the protein CASSLATTSGWNEQFF.

The V and J genes are TRBV11-2 and TRBJ2-5, with 7 bases fitting TRBD1. The CDR3 has 15 amino acids. Germline CDR1 SGHAT, CDR2 FQNNGV. Germline trimming cut 6 bases from V and 5 bases from J; bases unmatched to any gene: 12. The CDR3 is CASSFPGQPSETQYF. The DNA for the CDR3 is TGTGCCAGCAGTTTCCCGGGACAGCCATCCGAGACCCAGTACTTC.

This clonotype has only a few counts. V and J are TRBV7-2 and TRBJ1-5, with D possibly matching TRBD1 (5 bases). CDR1 and CDR2 (germline): SGHTA, FQGNSA. The CDR3 length is 13 residues. V was pared by 1 base and J by 11 bases, with 12 bases between. CDR3 DNA: TGTGCCAGCAGCTTAGGTCCCGGGGGGACCCAGCATTTT. It codes for CASSLGPGGTQHF.

A remark on this clonotype: A much larger clone lies one base from this, so it may be a read error. The V call is TRBV7-2, the J call TRBJ2-7; maybe TRBD2 (6 bases). This CDR3 comprises 13 residues. The germline V gene has CDR1 SGHTA and CDR2 FQGNSA. Trimming pared 5 bases from V and 6 bases from J, leaving 14 bases between. The CDR3 sequence is CASSRVEGCEQYF. The CDR3 nucleotides read TGTGCCAGCAGCCGTGTGGAGGGATGCGAGCAGTACTTC.

The DNA of the CDR3 is TGCAGTGCTATCCCCGTAGACAGGAATAGTAGCAGCTACACCTTC. This sequence encodes CSAIPVDRNSSSYTF. This chain connects TRBV20-1 to TRBJ1-2; perhaps TRBD1 as D (6 bases). Germline V gene data show CDR1 as DFQATT and CDR2 as SNEGSKA (reference sequence). The length of the CDR3 is 15 residues. V shed 4 bases and J shed 9 bases, with 24 bases lying between them.

This chain joins TRBV7-2 and TRBJ2-3, with D perhaps matching TRBD2 (6 bases). CDR3 length: 12 amino acids. Germline CDR1 is SGHTA and CDR2 is FQGNSA. V shed 4 bases and J shed 6 bases, with 8 bases lying between them. The CDR3 DNA sequence: TGTGCCAGCAGCTGGAGCGGGGATACGCAGTATTTT. Amino acids: CASSWSGDTQYF.

At least ten counts were recorded for this clonotype. Here the CDR3 DNA reads TGTGCCAGCAGGACAGGAGCATTGGGCGAGCAGTACTTC. It codes for CASRTGALGEQYF. J is TRBJ2-7 and V is TRBV27; perhaps TRBD1 as D (6 bases). The CDR3 spans 13 residues. With 6 bases removed from V and 6 bases from J, the gap between germline ends came to 15 bases. CDR1 and CDR2 (germline): MNHEY, SMNVEV (reference sequence).